A selection of T cell receptor beta chains follows, all from one sample in a study of T cells in Graves' hyperthyroidism and ophthalmopathy. MiXCR, run by TCRdb on the multiplex PCR reads, gives a single entry per CDR3 protein. The sample includes hundreds of thousands of distinct CDR3 sequences, approximately 14% of them seen just once. Sequencing input: blood. The receptors stem from a woman aged 40 to 49 with Graves' ophthalmopathy. Each CDR3 is given with its conserved first and last residue. The order of the fields is V gene, J gene, CDR3 protein.

v_gene: TRBV7-2
j_gene: TRBJ1-5
CDR3aa: CASSLRATTNQPQHF

v_gene: TRBV6-1
j_gene: TRBJ2-3
CDR3aa: CASSLSGGAGDTQYF

v_gene: TRBV6-1
j_gene: TRBJ1-4
CDR3aa: CASSSGPNEKLFF

v_gene: TRBV7-9
j_gene: TRBJ2-1
CDR3aa: CASTGRALYNEQFF

v_gene: TRBV2
j_gene: TRBJ2-1
CDR3aa: CASSELKYNEQFF

v_gene: TRBV12-3/TRBV12-4
j_gene: TRBJ2-1
CDR3aa: CASGGTGSSYNEQFF

v_gene: TRBV20-1
j_gene: TRBJ2-1
CDR3aa: CSARGTGSYNEQFF

v_gene: TRBV6-6
j_gene: TRBJ1-3
CDR3aa: CASSYGRQAGNTIYF

v_gene: TRBV20-1
j_gene: TRBJ2-1
CDR3aa: CSARDGSSYNEQFF

v_gene: TRBV27
j_gene: TRBJ1-6
CDR3aa: CASSNTDSLNSPLHF

v_gene: TRBV24-1
j_gene: TRBJ1-5
CDR3aa: CATSRQGMNQPQHF

v_gene: TRBV6-1
j_gene: TRBJ1-5
CDR3aa: CASMPGQGGQPQHF

v_gene: TRBV13
j_gene: TRBJ2-3
CDR3aa: CASEDSGATLPSTDTQYF

v_gene: TRBV2
j_gene: TRBJ1-1
CDR3aa: CASRPRENTEAFF

v_gene: TRBV5-1
j_gene: TRBJ2-3
CDR3aa: CASSLVLGGTDTQYF

v_gene: TRBV12-3/TRBV12-4
j_gene: TRBJ1-6
CDR3aa: CASSLRYRWTGQGALPPLHF

v_gene: TRBV9
j_gene: TRBJ1-6
CDR3aa: CASSVEDRITSPLHF

v_gene: TRBV20-1
j_gene: TRBJ2-7
CDR3aa: CSARDTKRERDYEQYF

v_gene: TRBV6-5
j_gene: TRBJ2-4
CDR3aa: CASSYGGPAEQKNIQYF

v_gene: TRBV3-1
j_gene: TRBJ1-1
CDR3aa: CASSQEGFTEAFF

v_gene: TRBV9
j_gene: TRBJ2-7
CDR3aa: CASSPRQGLAAYEQYF

v_gene: TRBV2
j_gene: TRBJ2-1
CDR3aa: CASSWAPGKSDEQFF

v_gene: TRBV6-1
j_gene: TRBJ1-2
CDR3aa: CASSVGNFFTF

v_gene: TRBV15
j_gene: TRBJ1-6
CDR3aa: CATSRDSAGNNSPLHF

v_gene: TRBV18
j_gene: TRBJ2-5
CDR3aa: CASSPPARETQYF